This section outlines one T cell receptor beta chain sequence together with its context. Its specificity is unknown. Repertoires were generated with immunoSEQ multiplex PCR, while TCRdb's copy carries only in-frame clones and drops some. The repertoire includes 80,000 or so clones, 78% of them detected once, and 3.5% to 4.5% sits in the top ten. The data are from a study of radiotherapy plus CTLA-4 blockade in lung cancer. Study at large: Among all patients, around 18% showed objective responses, while roughly 30% had disease control. Overall study results and limits: Some TCR clones had been derived from tumors. These clones expanded in peripheral blood after radiotherapy plus ipilimumab.

V was trimmed by 6 bases and J by 3 bases, leaving 8 bases between them. CDR3 length equals 11 residues. Per the germline V gene, CDR1 is DFQATT and CDR2 is SNEGSKA (reference sequence). Patients in the study, people with chemo-refractory metastatic non-small-cell lung cancer, received focal radiation plus ipilimumab CTLA-4 blockade. The source material was peripheral blood, sampled from a patient treated with radiotherapy plus ipilimumab. V and J are TRBV20-1 and TRBJ1-1; weak D call: TRBD1 (5 bases). This clonotype originated in a human donor with non-small cell lung cancer who had a partial response to radiotherapy plus ipilimumab. Some clones in this sample may be carry-over from other donors' samples. The chain's CDR3 is CSAPGDTEAFF. CDR3 DNA: TGCAGTGCGCCGGGGGACACTGAAGCTTTCTTT.